Listed below are T cell receptor beta chains from one sample, sequenced in a study of identical twins. TCRdb analysed the 5' RACE reads with MiXCR anew, one entry per CDR3 protein. Counted here are under 350,000 distinct CDR3 sequences, 7.5% to 9.5% occurring once; the ten biggest clones make up approximately 7%. The sample also formed part of further work on yellow fever vaccine responses in identical twins.

Sequences were obtained from CD8+ T cells sorted from blood. Every receptor here comes from a woman under 30 in good health. Each CDR3 is given with its conserved first and last residue. The D gene is left open where the match is weak. Not every row has a clone size; where given, it reads once, few, many or a size class.

size,J,V,D,CDR3,DNA
NA,TRBJ2-7,TRBV6-1,TRBD2,CASSASPGLAYEQYF,TGTGCCAGCAGTGCCTCTCCGGGACTAGCTTACGAGCAGTACTTC
NA,TRBJ2-1,TRBV11-2,NA,CASSPGGWGDEQFF,TGTGCCAGCAGCCCCGGGGGATGGGGCGATGAGCAGTTCTTC
NA,TRBJ2-7,TRBV11-1,TRBD2,CASSSGGFQRYEQYF,TGTGCCAGCAGCTCGGGGGGGTTTCAACGCTACGAGCAGTACTTC
NA,TRBJ2-3,TRBV20-1,TRBD2,CSASAWGTSGSQDTQYF,TGCAGTGCTAGTGCATGGGGGACTAGCGGGAGCCAAGATACGCAGTATTTT
many,TRBJ2-6,TRBV12-3/TRBV12-4,NA,CASSPGPGDVLTF,TGTGCCAGCAGCCCGGGTCCTGGAGACGTCCTGACTTTC
many,TRBJ1-6,TRBV11-2,TRBD1,CASSLWSGGDNSPLHF,TGTGCCAGCAGCTTATGGTCAGGGGGCGATAATTCACCCCTCCACTTT
NA,TRBJ2-1,TRBV18,TRBD2,CASSPYAGDEQFF,TGTGCCAGCTCACCATACGCGGGAGATGAGCAGTTCTTC
few,TRBJ2-1,TRBV7-2,TRBD2,CASSLGGTRVSEQFF,TGTGCCAGCAGCTTAGGTGGGACTAGGGTTAGTGAGCAGTTCTTC
NA,TRBJ2-5,TRBV7-6,TRBD2,CASSPRTSGAGETQYF,TGTGCCAGCAGCCCGAGGACTAGCGGGGCCGGGGAGACCCAGTACTTC
NA,TRBJ2-7,TRBV5-6,TRBD2,CASSHGTSGSEQYF,TGTGCCAGCAGCCACGGGACTAGCGGGAGCGAGCAGTACTTC
few,TRBJ2-3,TRBV27,NA,CASSFYGGIDTQYF,TGTGCCAGCAGTTTTTACGGGGGTATAGATACGCAGTATTTT
NA,TRBJ2-2,TRBV13,TRBD2,CACSGPGLAGGPNTGELFF,TGTGCCTGCAGCGGACCGGGACTAGCGGGGGGGCCGAACACCGGGGAGCTGTTTTTT
few,TRBJ1-4,TRBV4-3,TRBD1,CASSQTTGQGSSKLFF,TGCGCCAGCAGCCAAACCACGGGACAGGGTTCCTCAAAACTGTTTTTT
many,TRBJ2-3,TRBV6-5,TRBD1,CASSWTTGNSPDTQYF,TGTGCCAGCAGTTGGACGACAGGGAACTCGCCAGATACGCAGTATTTT
many,TRBJ2-2,TRBV4-1,NA,CASSQRNSIMMDTGELFF,TGCGCCAGCAGCCAACGGAACTCGATCATGATGGACACCGGGGAGCTGTTTTTT
many,TRBJ2-5,TRBV12-3/TRBV12-4,NA,CASSSGTQETQYF,TGTGCATCATCCAGCGGCACCCAAGAGACCCAGTACTTC
NA,TRBJ2-4,TRBV19,NA,CASSTTKGGATKNIQYF,TGTGCCAGTAGCACAACAAAGGGGGGCGCGACCAAAAACATTCAGTACTTC
many,TRBJ2-1,TRBV4-3,NA,CASSQFYGEQFF,TGCGCCAGCAGCCAGTTTTACGGTGAGCAGTTCTTC
many,TRBJ2-7,TRBV10-3,NA,CATTQGHYEQYF,TGTGCCACCACACAGGGACACTACGAGCAGTACTTC
many,TRBJ2-7,TRBV7-9,TRBD1,CASSSGTGSKYEQYF,TGTGCCAGCAGCTCCGGGACAGGTAGTAAATACGAGCAGTACTTC
NA,TRBJ2-2,TRBV4-3,TRBD2,CASSQDPSGSFTGELFF,TGCGCCAGCAGCCAGGATCCTAGCGGGAGTTTCACCGGGGAGCTGTTTTTT
many,TRBJ2-5,TRBV6-5,NA,CASSYSREIGETQYF,TGTGCCAGCAGTTACTCCAGGGAAATTGGGGAGACCCAGTACTTC
few,TRBJ2-5,TRBV11-1,NA,CASSSTGMETQYF,TGTGCCAGCAGTTCCACAGGGATGGAGACCCAGTACTTC
few,TRBJ2-3,TRBV4-3,TRBD2,CASSQGPAGGPAYTDTQYF,TGCGCCAGCAGCCAAGGGCCCGCGGGAGGGCCGGCGTACACAGATACGCAGTATTTT
NA,TRBJ1-2,TRBV20-1,NA,CSARVRAYNYGYTF,TGCAGTGCTAGAGTAAGAGCGTATAACTATGGCTACACCTTC
many,TRBJ1-2,TRBV4-2,TRBD1,CASSPAGGDNYGYTF,TGTGCCAGCAGCCCGGCAGGGGGCGATAACTATGGCTACACCTTC
many,TRBJ2-7,TRBV29-1,TRBD1,CSVILRDREEQQYF,TGCAGCGTTATACTAAGGGACAGGGAAGAGCAGCAGTACTTC
NA,TRBJ2-4,TRBV3-1,TRBD1,CATTQGYMGQEENIQYF,TGTGCCACCACCCAAGGCTACATGGGACAGGAGGAAAACATTCAGTACTTC
many,TRBJ2-7,TRBV7-9,TRBD1,CASSFQGTGGKYF,TGTGCCAGCAGCTTCCAAGGGACAGGGGGAAAGTACTTC
NA,TRBJ1-2,TRBV29-1,NA,CSVPGAGYGYTF,TGCAGCGTTCCAGGGGCTGGCTATGGCTACACCTTC
NA,TRBJ2-5,TRBV7-9,NA,CASSSKLGDGYETQYF,TGTGCCAGCAGCTCCAAACTAGGCGATGGGTATGAGACCCAGTACTTC
few,TRBJ2-1,TRBV5-6,NA,CASSAERVGGYNEQFF,TGTGCCAGCAGCGCGGAGAGAGTCGGGGGCTACAATGAGCAGTTCTTC
few,TRBJ2-2,TRBV6-4,NA,CASSGTNTGELFF,TGTGCCAGCAGTGGGACAAACACCGGGGAGCTGTTTTTT
few,TRBJ2-5,TRBV27,TRBD1,CASSLGTAGIVAQYF,TGTGCCAGCAGTTTGGGGACAGCTGGAATAGTGGCCCAGTACTTC
NA,TRBJ2-7,TRBV2,TRBD1,CAGQGVSYYEQYF,TGTGCCGGACAGGGAGTTTCTTATTACGAGCAGTACTTC
many,TRBJ2-1,TRBV7-8,TRBD2,CASSWDLETSGYYNEQFF,TGTGCCAGCAGCTGGGATCTAGAGACTAGCGGGTACTACAATGAGCAGTTCTTC
many,TRBJ2-7,TRBV29-1,NA,CSVEDGLRGSDEQYF,TGCAGCGTTGAAGATGGCCTTCGGGGATCCGACGAGCAGTACTTC
many,TRBJ2-1,TRBV12-3/TRBV12-4,TRBD1,CASSLPGQGYNEQFF,TGTGCCAGCAGTTTACCGGGACAGGGATACAATGAGCAGTTCTTC
many,TRBJ2-1,TRBV5-5,NA,CASSVPGLSNEQFF,TGTGCCAGCAGCGTGCCGGGACTGAGCAATGAGCAGTTCTTC
many,TRBJ1-2,TRBV6-2/TRBV6-3,NA,CASSYSIRAGVYGYTF,TGTGCCAGCAGTTACTCGATCCGCGCAGGGGTCTATGGCTACACCTTC
NA,TRBJ2-1,TRBV10-3,NA,CAISVGLQEQFF,TGTGCCATCAGTGTAGGGCTGCAGGAGCAGTTCTTC